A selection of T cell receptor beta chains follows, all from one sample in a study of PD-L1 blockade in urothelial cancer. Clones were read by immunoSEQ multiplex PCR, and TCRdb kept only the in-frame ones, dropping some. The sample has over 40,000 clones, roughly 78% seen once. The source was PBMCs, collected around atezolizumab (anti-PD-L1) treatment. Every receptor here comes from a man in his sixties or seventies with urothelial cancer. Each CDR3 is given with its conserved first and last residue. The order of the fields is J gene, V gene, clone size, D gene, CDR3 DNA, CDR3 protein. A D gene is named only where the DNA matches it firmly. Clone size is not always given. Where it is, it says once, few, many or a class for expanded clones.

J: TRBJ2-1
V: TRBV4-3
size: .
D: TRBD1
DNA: TGCGCCAGCAGCGAAAGCCCACAGGGGCTTAATGAGCAGTTCTTC
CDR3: CASSESPQGLNEQFF

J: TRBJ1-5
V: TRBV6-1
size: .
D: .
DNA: TGTGCCAGCAGTGTGGAGGGCTATAGCAATCAGCCCCAGCATTTT
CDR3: CASSVEGYSNQPQHF

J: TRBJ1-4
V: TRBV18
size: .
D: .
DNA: TGTGCCAGCTCACCAAGGATAGGGGAAACTAATGAAAAACTGTTTTTT
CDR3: CASSPRIGETNEKLFF

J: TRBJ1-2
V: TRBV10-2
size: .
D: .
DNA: TGCGCCAGCAATTCTCTGGGGGGGCTCGATGGCTACACCTTC
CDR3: CASNSLGGLDGYTF

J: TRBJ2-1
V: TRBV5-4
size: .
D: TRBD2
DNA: TGTGCCAGCAGCTCCCAAACTAGCGGGAGATCCAATGAGCAGTTCTTC
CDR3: CASSSQTSGRSNEQFF

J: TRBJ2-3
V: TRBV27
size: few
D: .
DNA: TGTGCCAGCAGCCCTGGATTAGGGAGTAGCACAGATACGCAGTATTTT
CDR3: CASSPGLGSSTDTQYF

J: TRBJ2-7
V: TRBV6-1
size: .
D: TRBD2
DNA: TGTGCCAGCAGTCAGCGGGGGGCCTCCTACGAGCAGTACTTC
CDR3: CASSQRGASYEQYF

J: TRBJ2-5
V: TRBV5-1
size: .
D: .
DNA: TGCGCCAGCTTTATGACAGGACGAGGAGAGACCCAGTACTTC
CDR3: CASFMTGRGETQYF

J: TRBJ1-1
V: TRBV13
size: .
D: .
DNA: TGTGCCAGCAGGCTCGAGGACACTGAAGCTTTCTTT
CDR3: CASRLEDTEAFF

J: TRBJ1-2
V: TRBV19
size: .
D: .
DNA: TGTGCCAGTAGTTTCAATAACAGGGTCGGTGGCTACACCTTC
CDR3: CASSFNNRVGGYTF

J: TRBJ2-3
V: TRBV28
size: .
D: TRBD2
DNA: TGTGCCAGCAGTGTGTTTATAGCGGGAGGGGCAGATACGCAGTATTTT
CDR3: CASSVFIAGGADTQYF

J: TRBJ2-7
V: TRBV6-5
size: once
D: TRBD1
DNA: TGTGCCAGCAGTTACTCGTCTAGGGGGCCGGGCTACGAGCAGTACTTC
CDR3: CASSYSSRGPGYEQYF

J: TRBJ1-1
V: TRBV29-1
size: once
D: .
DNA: TGCAGCGTTGGTGTCAGGGAGAACACTGAAGCTTTCTTT
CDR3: CSVGVRENTEAFF

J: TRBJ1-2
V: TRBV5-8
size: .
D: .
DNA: TGTGCCAGCAGCCTTCCAAGGGGGTCCAACTATGGCTACACCTTC
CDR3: CASSLPRGSNYGYTF

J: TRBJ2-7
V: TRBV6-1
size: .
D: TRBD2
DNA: TGTGCCAGCAGTGAAGTTGCTCTAGCGGGGGGGCACTACGAGCAGTACTTC
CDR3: CASSEVALAGGHYEQYF

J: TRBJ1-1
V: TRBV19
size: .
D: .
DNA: TGTGCCAGTAGTAATTTTCAGGGGCTGCTGGGTAAGAACACTGAAGCTTTCTTT
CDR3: CASSNFQGLLGKNTEAFF

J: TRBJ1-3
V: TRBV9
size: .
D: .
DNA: TGTGCCAGCAGCGTAGGAACATTCTACAGCGGAAACACCATATATTTT
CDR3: CASSVGTFYSGNTIYF

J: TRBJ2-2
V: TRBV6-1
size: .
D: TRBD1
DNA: TGTGCCAGCAGAGGACAGGGGGCAGTCGGGGAGCTGTTTTTT
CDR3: CASRGQGAVGELFF

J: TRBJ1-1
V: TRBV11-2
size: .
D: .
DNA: TGTGCCAGCAGCTTTGACAGCCCGAGAACTGAAGCTTTCTTT
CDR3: CASSFDSPRTEAFF

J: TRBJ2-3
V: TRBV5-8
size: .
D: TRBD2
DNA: TGTGCCAGCAGCTTGGCTAGCGGGAGTTCTCCTAGCACAGATACGCAGTATTTT
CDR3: CASSLASGSSPSTDTQYF

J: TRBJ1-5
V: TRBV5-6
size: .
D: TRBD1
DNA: TGTGCCAGCAGCTCACTCGGGACAGACCCCATGGACAATCAGCCCCAGCATTTT
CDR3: CASSSLGTDPMDNQPQHF

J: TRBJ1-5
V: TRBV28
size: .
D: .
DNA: TGTGCCAGCAGGCAACGTCAGCGGCAGCCCCAGCATTTT
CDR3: CASRQRQRQPQHF

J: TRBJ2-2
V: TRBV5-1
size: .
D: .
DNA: TGCGCCAGCAGCTTTGGCATCCTAGACACCGGGGAGCTGTTTTTT
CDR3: CASSFGILDTGELFF

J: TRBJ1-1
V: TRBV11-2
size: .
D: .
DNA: TGTGCCAGCAGCTATTGGACAGAAGCGGAAGCTTTCTTT
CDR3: CASSYWTEAEAFF

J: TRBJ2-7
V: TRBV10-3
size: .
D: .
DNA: TGTGCCATCAGTGAGGTAGACTACGAGCAGTACTTC
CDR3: CAISEVDYEQYF

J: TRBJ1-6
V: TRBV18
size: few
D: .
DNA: TGTGCCAGCTCCCTAGCGGAGGGGGGAAATTCACCCCTCCACTTT
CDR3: CASSLAEGGNSPLHF

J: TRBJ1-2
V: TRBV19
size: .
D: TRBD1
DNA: TGTGCCAGTAGTTACGGGACAGGGGATCTCTATGGCTACACCTTC
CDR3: CASSYGTGDLYGYTF

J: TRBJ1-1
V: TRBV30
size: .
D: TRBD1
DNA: TGTGCCTGGAGCACCTTGGACAGGGTGGCTGAAGCTTTCTTT
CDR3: CAWSTLDRVAEAFF

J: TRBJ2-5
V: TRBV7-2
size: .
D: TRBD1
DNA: TGTGCCAGCAGCAGGACAGGGATTCAAGAGACCCAGTACTTC
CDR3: CASSRTGIQETQYF

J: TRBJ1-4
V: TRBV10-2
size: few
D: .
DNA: TGCGCCAGCAGTGGGGCCGGAGGGGAACTGTTTTTT
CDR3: CASSGAGGELFF

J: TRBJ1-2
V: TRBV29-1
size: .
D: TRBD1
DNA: TGCAGCGCCAGTACTACAGGGGGTATGGACTATGGCTACACCTTC
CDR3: CSASTTGGMDYGYTF

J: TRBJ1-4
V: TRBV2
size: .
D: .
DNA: TGTGCCAGCAGTGAGGTATTAACAGCCTATGGGGAAAAACTGTTTTTT
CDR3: CASSEVLTAYGEKLFF

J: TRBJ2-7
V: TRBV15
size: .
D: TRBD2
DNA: TGTGCCACCAGCAGGAGTCTAGCGGACTTCTCCTACGAGCAGTACTTC
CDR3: CATSRSLADFSYEQYF

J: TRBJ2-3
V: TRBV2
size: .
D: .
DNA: TGTGCCAGCAGCGCTCAGGGGAGGGTTGGCCCAGATACGCAGTATTTT
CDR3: CASSAQGRVGPDTQYF

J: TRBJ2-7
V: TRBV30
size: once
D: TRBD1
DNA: TGTGCCTGGAGTGTGGGACAGGGTACCGGGGACGAGCAGTACTTC
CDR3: CAWSVGQGTGDEQYF

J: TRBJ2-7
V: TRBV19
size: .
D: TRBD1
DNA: TGTGCCAGTAGCACCGGGACAGGGTACCACGAGCAGTACTTC
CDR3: CASSTGTGYHEQYF

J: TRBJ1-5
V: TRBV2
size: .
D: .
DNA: TGTGCCAGCAGTGATAGGTGGAGTCAGCCCCAGCATTTT
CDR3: CASSDRWSQPQHF

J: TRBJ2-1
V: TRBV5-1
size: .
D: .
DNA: TGCGCCAGCAGCTTCGGACAGTTGTACAATGAGCAGTTCTTC
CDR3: CASSFGQLYNEQFF

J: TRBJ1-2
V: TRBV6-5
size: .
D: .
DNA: TGTGCCAGCAGCAAGGGGCAGCTCAACTATGGCTACACCTTC
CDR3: CASSKGQLNYGYTF

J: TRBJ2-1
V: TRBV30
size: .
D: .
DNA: TGTGCCTGGAGTGTCGACAATGAGCAGTTCTTC
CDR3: CAWSVDNEQFF

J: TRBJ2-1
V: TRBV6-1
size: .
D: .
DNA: TGTGCCAGCAGTGAAGGGGCAGCCAACTACAATGAGCAGTTCTTC
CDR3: CASSEGAANYNEQFF

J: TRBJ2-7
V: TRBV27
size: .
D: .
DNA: TGTGCCAGCTCTGGTGAACAGGGCGTCTACGAGCAGTACTTC
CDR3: CASSGEQGVYEQYF

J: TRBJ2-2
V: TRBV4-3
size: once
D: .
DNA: TGCGCCAGCAGCCCGTGGTGGCCCTTGAACACCGGGGAGCTGTTTTTT
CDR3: CASSPWWPLNTGELFF

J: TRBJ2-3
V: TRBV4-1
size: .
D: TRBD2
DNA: TGCGCCAGCAGCCAAGATCACCCCCAAGGGCTAGCGGGAGATACGCAGTATTTT
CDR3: CASSQDHPQGLAGDTQYF

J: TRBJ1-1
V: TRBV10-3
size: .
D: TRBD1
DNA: TGTGCCATCAGCTCCGGGACAGATAACACTGAAGCTTTCTTT
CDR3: CAISSGTDNTEAFF

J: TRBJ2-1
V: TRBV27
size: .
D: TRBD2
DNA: TGTGCCAGCACCCCCACTAGCGGGAATAGGCCCTACAATGAGCAGTTCTTC
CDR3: CASTPTSGNRPYNEQFF

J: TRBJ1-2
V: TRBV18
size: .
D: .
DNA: TGTGCCAGCTCACCGGGAGTCGCTCCTAACTATGGCTACACCTTC
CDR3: CASSPGVAPNYGYTF

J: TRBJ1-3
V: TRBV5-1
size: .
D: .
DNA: TGCGCCAGCAGCCCCGGACAGTCTGGAAACACCATATATTTT
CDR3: CASSPGQSGNTIYF

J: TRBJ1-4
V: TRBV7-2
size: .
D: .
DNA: TGTGCCAGCAGTCAGCTCATAGCAGAAAAACTGTTTTTT
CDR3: CASSQLIAEKLFF

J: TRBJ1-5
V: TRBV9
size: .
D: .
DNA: TGTGCCAGCAGCGCCGGGACAACGACTTCACAGCCCCAGCATTTT
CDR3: CASSAGTTTSQPQHF